What follows are 28 T cell receptor beta chains derived from one specimen sequenced in a study of blood T cell repertoires in COVID-19. The protocol was immunoSEQ multiplex PCR, while the TCRdb copy is restricted to in-frame clones and leaves out a portion. Among 200,000 or so clones listed, more than 85% were seen once. The sequencing sample was made of peripheral blood. The receptors shown here come from a man aged 55 to 69 with COVID-19, enrolled during active disease.

The genes are TRBV5-1 and TRBJ1-6; unclear D gene. Trimming stripped 0 bases from V and 7 bases from J, with 14 bases between. Looked up from germline, CDR1 is SGHRS and CDR2 is YFSETQ. This CDR3 is 16 amino acids long. CDR3 nucleotide sequence: TGCGCCAGCAGCTTGGGGACCGGCGGGGAAAATTCACCCCTCCACTTT. It yields the protein CASSLGTGGENSPLHF.

This sequence joins TRBV6-5 and TRBJ2-1, with D possibly being TRBD1 (6 bases). V was cut by 7 bases and J by 8 bases, with 21 bases left in between. Germline V gene sequence: CDR1 MNHEY, CDR2 SVGAGI. The CDR3 totals 15 residues. The CDR3 spells CASTQLGASGYEQFF. CDR3 nucleotides: TGTGCCAGCACCCAACTGGGGGCTTCGGGCTATGAGCAGTTCTTC.

J is TRBJ2-7 and V is TRBV6-6, with D possibly TRBD1 on 6 matching bases. The CDR3 loop spans 14 amino acids. Germline V gene sequence: CDR1 MNHNY, CDR2 SVGAGI (reference sequence). V lost 2 bases and J lost 3, with 11 bases in between. The DNA of the CDR3 is TGTGCCAGCAGTTACCCCGGGACACACTACGAGCAGTACTTC. It yields the protein CASSYPGTHYEQYF.

The genes are TRBV12-3 or TRBV12-4 and TRBJ1-2; D may be TRBD1 (6 bases). Trimming stripped 0 bases from V and 8 bases from J, with 10 bases between. CDR3 length: 13 amino acids. The CDR3 DNA follows: TGTGCCAGCAGTTTAGCAGGGGGAGAAGGCTACACCTTC. This encodes CASSLAGGEGYTF.

The chain couples TRBV6-5 to TRBJ2-5; 9 bases map to TRBD1. Germline loops: CDR1 MNHEY, CDR2 SVGAGI. This CDR3 contains 14 residues. The J segment lost 0 bases and the V segment lost 8 bases, leaving 4 bases of the junction unmatched. The CDR3 DNA is TGTGCCAGCGGGGACAGGGCTTACCAAGAGACCCAGTACTTC. Translated, it gives CASGDRAYQETQYF.

This chain joins TRBV11-1 and TRBJ2-7; D possibly corresponds to TRBD2 (6 bases). Per the germline V gene, CDR1 is SGHAT and CDR2 is FQDESV (reference sequence). The CDR3 loop spans 15 amino acids. V was cut by 0 bases and J by 3 bases, with 12 bases left in between. The CDR3 DNA reads TGTGCCAGCAGCTTAGCGGAGGGTCAGTTCTACGAGCAGTACTTC. Translation gives CASSLAEGQFYEQYF.

The chain is built from TRBV27 and TRBJ1-1, with TRBD1 matching 8 bases. Germline V gives CDR1 MNHEY, CDR2 SMNVEV (reference sequence). V lost 6 bases and J lost 2; bases outside the gene matches: 2. The CDR3 has 13 amino acids. The CDR3 region is CASRTGDNTEAFF. The CDR3 nucleotides are TGTGCCAGCAGGACAGGGGACAACACTGAAGCTTTCTTT.

The V gene is TRBV9, the J gene TRBJ2-1, with 7 bases that match TRBD2. The length of the CDR3 is 15 residues. V shed 0 bases, J shed 7 bases, and the junction held 7 bases outside the gene matches. The germline CDR1 and CDR2 sequences are SGDLS and YYNGEE. The CDR3 nucleotides are TGTGCCAGCAGCGTAGGGGAGGGAGGGAGTAATGAGCAGTTCTTC. Its translation is CASSVGEGGSNEQFF.

The chain carries TRBV24-1 and TRBJ2-1, with 10 bases that match TRBD2. CDR1 and CDR2 from the germline V gene are KGHDR and SFDVKD. V shed 3 bases and J 5 bases; nucleotides not matched to a gene: 12. This CDR3 has 18 amino acids. The DNA for the CDR3 is TGTGCCACCAGTGATCCCAAGGGAAGCGGGAGGGCCGACAATGAGCAGTTCTTC. Translation: CATSDPKGSGRADNEQFF.

V gene TRBV18 combines with J gene TRBJ2-5; TRBD2 is a possible D gene (5 bases). Trimming removed 3 bases at V and 4 bases at J, with 9 bases between. CDR1 and CDR2 from the germline V gene are KGHSH and LQKENI. The CDR3 length is 13 residues. CDR3 sequence reads: CASSPHRGETQYF. CDR3 DNA: TGTGCCAGCTCACCCCACCGGGGAGAGACCCAGTACTTC. The whole variable domain, filled in from reference TRBV18 and TRBJ2-5, reads NAGVMQNPRHLVRRRGQEARLRCSPMKGHSHVYWYRQLPEEGLKFMVYLQKENIIDESGMPKERFSAEFPKEGPSILRIQQVVRGDSAAYFCASSPHRGETQYFGPGTRLLVL.

This clone was seen a few times. The chain is built from TRBV27 and TRBJ1-5; the D is unclear. Germline lookup yields CDR1 MNHEY and CDR2 SMNVEV (reference sequence). V lost 6 bases to trimming and J lost 6 bases, with 9 bases between them. The CDR3 has 12 residues. The CDR3 bases are TGTGCCAGCAGCCGAAGCCGTCAGCCCCAGCATTTT. Amino acid sequence: CASSRSRQPQHF.

This clone was detected only once. The J gene is TRBJ1-2, the V gene TRBV19, with 8 bases that match TRBD1. With 4 bases clipped from V and 7 bases from J, the junction kept 8 bases outside the gene matches. This CDR3 has 14 amino acids. The germline gives CDR1 LNHDA, CDR2 SQIVND (reference sequence). CDR3 protein: CASSTDRGRSGYTF. CDR3 bases: TGTGCCAGTAGTACCGACAGGGGACGATCTGGCTACACCTTC.

This chain links TRBV4-3 with TRBJ2-1; D possibly corresponds to TRBD1 (6 bases). The CDR3 spans 16 residues. CDR1 is LGHNA, CDR2 YSLEER, per germline. V lost 0 bases, J lost 2 bases, and 11 bases lay in between. The DNA of the CDR3 is TGCGCCAGCAGCCAAGAGTCAGGGGTTACCTACAATGAGCAGTTCTTC. This encodes CASSQESGVTYNEQFF.

The genes are TRBV30 and TRBJ2-7; TRBD1 matches 9 bases. CDR1 is GTSNPN, CDR2 SVGIG, per germline (reference sequence). Germline trimming cut 0 bases from V and 2 bases from J; bases unmatched to any gene: 11. The CDR3 runs 17 residues. CDR3 DNA sequence: TGTGCCTGGAGTGTAGAGCGACTCCGGGACAGGGCCTACGAGCAGTACTTC. It translates to CAWSVERLRDRAYEQYF.

This clone was found once. The V call is TRBV6-6, the J call TRBJ2-1; 13 bases map to TRBD2. J gave up 8 bases and V 5 bases, and 12 bases lay outside the gene matches. The CDR3 spans 17 residues. Germline lookup yields CDR1 MNHNY and CDR2 SVGAGI (reference sequence). CDR3 nucleotides: TGTGCCAGCAGTCGCGGACTAGCGGGGGCCGCGGGTCATGAGCAGTTCTTC. Amino acids: CASSRGLAGAAGHEQFF.

In DNA form, the CDR3 reads TGTGCCAGCAGTGGTACGGACAGGGGGCGAGAAAAACTGTTTTTT. Protein product: CASSGTDRGREKLFF. The chain couples TRBV6-4 to TRBJ1-4, with TRBD1 matching 11 bases. CDR1 MRHNA and CDR2 SNTAGT come from the germline V gene. The CDR3 spans 15 residues. V dropped 4 bases and J dropped 8; count of bases not matched to a gene: 6.

The chain couples TRBV27 to TRBJ2-1; no definite D call. The germline V gene has CDR1 MNHEY and CDR2 SMNVEV (reference sequence). This CDR3 comprises 12 residues. The V and J ends lost 0 bases and 7 bases respectively, with 4 bases between them. The CDR3 DNA follows: TGTGCCAGCAGTTTATCGCAGAATGAGCAGTTCTTC. Translation gives CASSLSQNEQFF.

The chain joins TRBV12-5 to TRBJ2-1; TRBD1 might be the D (6 bases). This CDR3 spans 16 amino acids. Trimming removed 2 bases from V and 3 bases from J, with 14 bases in between. Germline CDR1 LGHNT, CDR2 FRNRAP. This CDR3 reads CASGLWSGEIYNEQFF. The CDR3 DNA reads as TGTGCTAGTGGTTTGTGGTCAGGGGAGATCTACAATGAGCAGTTCTTC.

This clone has just one count. This chain links TRBV19 with TRBJ2-3; TRBD1 might be the D (5 bases). The CDR3 covers 14 residues. Per germline, CDR1 LNHDA and CDR2 SQIVND (reference sequence). The V end lost 3 bases, the J end lost 2 bases, and 9 bases lay between the germline ends. The CDR3 sequence is CASSIQGFTDTQYF. As DNA, the CDR3 is TGTGCCAGTAGTATTCAGGGCTTCACAGATACGCAGTATTTT. The complete variable domain, with remaining parts taken from reference TRBV19 and TRBJ2-3, reads DGGITQSPKYLFRKEGQNVTLSCEQNLNHDAMYWYRQDPGQGLRLIYYSQIVNDFQKGDIAEGYSVSREKKESFPLTVTSAQKNPTAFYLCASSIQGFTDTQYFGPGTRLTVL.

The chain carries TRBV2 and TRBJ2-1; TRBD2 matches 7 bases. The CDR3 extends over 13 amino acids. Germline trimming cut 8 bases from V and 8 bases from J; bases unmatched to any gene: 9. Per the germline V gene, CDR1 is SNHLY and CDR2 is FYNNEI. Here the CDR3 DNA reads TGTGCCAGCGCGGACATCCGGGGGGATGAGCAGTTCTTC. Amino acids: CASADIRGDEQFF.

The V call is TRBV30, the J call TRBJ2-3; D may be TRBD1 (6 bases). Trimming cost V 0 bases and J 2 bases, with 12 bases left between them. The germline gives CDR1 GTSNPN, CDR2 SVGIG (reference sequence). The CDR3 covers 15 residues. CDR3 coding DNA: TGTGCCTGGAGTGTACTCGCAGGGGCCACAGATACGCAGTATTTT. It yields the protein CAWSVLAGATDTQYF.

The chain joins TRBV28 to TRBJ1-5; 8 bases fit TRBD1. The germline V gene has CDR1 MDHEN and CDR2 SYDVKM. Trimming cost V 7 bases and J 3 bases; bases outside gene matches: 8. The CDR3 runs to 15 residues. CDR3 bases: TGTGCCAGCAACCCCGGGACAGGTAACAATCAGCCCCAGCATTTT. It yields the protein CASNPGTGNNQPQHF.

In this sample, this clone turned up many times. The chain recombines TRBV2 with TRBJ1-4; no reliable D call. The V end lost 6 bases, the J end lost 7 bases, and 15 bases lay between the germline ends. Germline loops: CDR1 SNHLY, CDR2 FYNNEI. This CDR3 has 14 amino acids. In DNA form, the CDR3 reads TGTGCCAGCAGGGAACAGAGGGCCGGTGAAAAACTGTTTTTT. It specifies CASREQRAGEKLFF.

The rearrangement joins TRBV6-5 to TRBJ1-2; 10 bases agree with TRBD1. The CDR3 loop spans 14 amino acids. The germline V gene encodes CDR1 MNHEY and CDR2 SVGAGI. With 2 bases clipped from V and 8 bases from J, the junction kept 5 bases outside the gene matches. In nucleotides, the CDR3 is TGTGCCAGCAGTTACCGGGACAGGGGTCAAGGCTACACCTTC. Residues: CASSYRDRGQGYTF.

The chain joins TRBV5-1 to TRBJ2-1; the match to TRBD2 covers 9 bases. Unmatched junction bases numbered 5, after V lost 0 bases and J lost 1 base. From germline, CDR1 is SGHRS and CDR2 YFSETQ. CDR3 size: 17 residues. The CDR3 DNA reads as TGCGCCAGCAGCTTGGGCAATAGCGGGAGATCCTACAATGAGCAGTTCTTC. The encoded protein is CASSLGNSGRSYNEQFF.

This chain joins TRBV7-9 and TRBJ2-7; D is possibly TRBD1 (5 bases). Germline V gene data show CDR1 as SEHNR and CDR2 as FQNEAQ (reference sequence). The CDR3 totals 16 residues. Trimming shortened V by 4 bases and J by 2 bases, and 18 bases separated the two germline ends. The CDR3 protein is CASSSPAQGGPYEQYF. In DNA, the CDR3 is TGTGCCAGCAGCTCCCCCGCGCAGGGTGGGCCCTACGAGCAGTACTTC.

The chain employs TRBV2 and TRBJ2-5; D may be TRBD1 (5 bases). The CDR3 length is 16 residues. Trimming pared 2 bases from V and 4 bases from J, leaving 17 bases between. CDR1 is SNHLY and CDR2 is FYNNEI in the germline V gene. CDR3 loop: CASSETSAGIAETQYF. CDR3 nucleotides: TGTGCCAGCAGTGAAACCAGCGCAGGGATCGCAGAGACCCAGTACTTC.

This clone appeared once. This chain joins TRBV7-9 and TRBJ1-2, with 9 bases fitting TRBD1. The CDR3 extends over 17 amino acids. Unmatched junction bases numbered 18, after V lost 5 bases and J lost 8 bases. Germline V gives CDR1 SEHNR, CDR2 FQNEAQ (reference sequence). As DNA, the CDR3 is TGTGCCAGCAGCGACCGGGCCGGGTTAGGGACAGGGAACGGCTACACCTTC. Encoded protein: CASSDRAGLGTGNGYTF.